There are many counts of the clone carrying this TCR beta chain. Its antigen is not identified. This sample's time point: newly diagnosed GD, antithyroid drugs for less than 3 months. Construction of the TCR library relied on RNA isolated from PBMCs. These data belong to a study of regulatory T cells in long-lasting Graves disease. Notes on the study in general: Favoring TRBV28, TRBJ1-2 and TRBJ2-5 was a feature seen in persistent disease.

Trimming stripped 2 bases from V and 3 bases from J, with 14 bases between. This CDR3 is built from 14 residues. CDR1 is DFQATT and CDR2 is SNEGSKA in the germline V gene (reference sequence). Building of the TCR beta libraries involved iRepertoire HTBI primers and Arm-PCR of CDR3 regions. TCRdb recomputed calls from the multiplex PCR reads with MiXCR, one row per CDR3 protein. The data contain 360,000 or so distinct CDR3 sequences, around 11% of them seen just once; the ten biggest clones take up about 20%. These data were likewise used in another study, on T cells in Graves' hyperthyroidism and ophthalmopathy. That investigation notes: For the diagnoses, clinical symptoms, serum thyroxine and TRAb, thyroid ultrasound and orbital computed tomography were used.

The chain links TRBV20-1 to TRBJ2-7; D possibly corresponds to TRBD2 (5 bases). This specimen consisted of peripheral blood mononuclear cells (PBMCs), obtained at new diagnosis, from a patient treated with antithyroid drugs. The clonotype comes from a woman aged 18-35 years with Graves disease. The CDR3, as DNA: TGCAGTGCTAGATCTATAAGGAGGATCTACGAGCAGTACTTC. Encoded protein: CSARSIRRIYEQYF.